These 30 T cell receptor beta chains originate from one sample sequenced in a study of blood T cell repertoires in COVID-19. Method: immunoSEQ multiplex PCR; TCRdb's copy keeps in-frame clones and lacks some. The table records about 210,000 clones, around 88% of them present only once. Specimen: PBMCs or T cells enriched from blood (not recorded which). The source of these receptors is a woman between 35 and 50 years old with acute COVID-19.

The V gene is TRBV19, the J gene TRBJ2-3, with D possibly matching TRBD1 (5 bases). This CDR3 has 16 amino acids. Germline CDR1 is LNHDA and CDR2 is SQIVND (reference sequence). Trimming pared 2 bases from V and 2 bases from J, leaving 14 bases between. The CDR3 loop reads CASSISGAGFTDTQYF. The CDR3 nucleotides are TGTGCCAGTAGTATATCTGGGGCTGGTTTCACAGATACGCAGTATTTT.

This CDR3 is CASSTGLDYNEQFF. The CDR3 coding sequence is TGTGCCAGTAGTACAGGACTAGACTACAATGAGCAGTTCTTC. The chain links TRBV19 to TRBJ2-1, with 7 nucleotides matching TRBD2. Germline V gene sequence: CDR1 LNHDA, CDR2 SQIVND (reference sequence). The CDR3 extends over 14 amino acids. Trimming took 4 bases from V and 3 from J; bases not matched to a gene: 3.

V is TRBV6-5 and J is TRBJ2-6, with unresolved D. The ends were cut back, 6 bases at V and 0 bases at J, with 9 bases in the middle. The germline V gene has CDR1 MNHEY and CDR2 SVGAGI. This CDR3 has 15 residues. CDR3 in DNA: TGTGCCAGCAGCGGCACGGGCTCTGGGGCCAACGTCCTGACTTTC. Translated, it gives CASSGTGSGANVLTF.

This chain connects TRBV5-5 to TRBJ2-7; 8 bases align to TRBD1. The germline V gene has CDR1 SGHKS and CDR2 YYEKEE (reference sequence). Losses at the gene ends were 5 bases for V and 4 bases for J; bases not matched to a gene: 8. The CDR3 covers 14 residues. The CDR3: CASRLTGQAYEQYF. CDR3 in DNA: TGTGCCAGCAGACTTACGGGACAGGCATACGAGCAGTACTTC.

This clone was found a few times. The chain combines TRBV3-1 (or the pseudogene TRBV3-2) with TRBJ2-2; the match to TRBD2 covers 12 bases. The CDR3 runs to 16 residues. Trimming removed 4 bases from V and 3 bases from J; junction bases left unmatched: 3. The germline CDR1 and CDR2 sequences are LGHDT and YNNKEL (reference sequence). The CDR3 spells CASSLRLAGDTGELFF. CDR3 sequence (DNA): TGTGCCAGCAGCCTTCGACTAGCGGGGGACACCGGGGAGCTGTTTTTT.

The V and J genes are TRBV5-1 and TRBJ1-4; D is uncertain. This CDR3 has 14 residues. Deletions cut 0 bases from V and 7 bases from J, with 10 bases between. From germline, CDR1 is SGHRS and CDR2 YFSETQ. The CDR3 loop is CASSLGGGGEKLFF. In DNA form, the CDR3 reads TGCGCCAGCAGCTTGGGGGGAGGAGGTGAAAAACTGTTTTTT.

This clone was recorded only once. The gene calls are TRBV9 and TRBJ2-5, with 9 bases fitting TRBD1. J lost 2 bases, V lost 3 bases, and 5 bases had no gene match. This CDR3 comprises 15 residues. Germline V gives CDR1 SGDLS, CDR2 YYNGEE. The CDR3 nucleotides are TGTGCCAGCAGCGGGCAGGGACAGGGACAAGAGACCCAGTACTTC. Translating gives CASSGQGQGQETQYF.

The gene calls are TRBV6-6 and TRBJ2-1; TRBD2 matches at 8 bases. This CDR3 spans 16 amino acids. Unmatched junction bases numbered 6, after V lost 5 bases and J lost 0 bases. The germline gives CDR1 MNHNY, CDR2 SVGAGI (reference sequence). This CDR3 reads CASSTGGGSSYNEQFF. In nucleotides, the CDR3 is TGTGCCAGCAGTACGGGGGGGGGTAGCTCCTACAATGAGCAGTTCTTC.

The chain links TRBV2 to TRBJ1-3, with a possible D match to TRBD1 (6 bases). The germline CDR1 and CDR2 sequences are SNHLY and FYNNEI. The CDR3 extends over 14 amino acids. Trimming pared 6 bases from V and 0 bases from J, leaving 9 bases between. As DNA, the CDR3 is TGTGCCAGCAGGGGGGGGCTCTCTGGAAACACCATATATTTT. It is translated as CASRGGLSGNTIYF.

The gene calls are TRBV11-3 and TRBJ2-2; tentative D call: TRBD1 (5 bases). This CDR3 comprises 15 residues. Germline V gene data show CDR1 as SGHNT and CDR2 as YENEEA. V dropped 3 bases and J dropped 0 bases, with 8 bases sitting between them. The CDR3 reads CASSFPGTNTGELFF. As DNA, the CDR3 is TGTGCCAGCAGCTTCCCAGGGACGAACACCGGGGAGCTGTTTTTT.

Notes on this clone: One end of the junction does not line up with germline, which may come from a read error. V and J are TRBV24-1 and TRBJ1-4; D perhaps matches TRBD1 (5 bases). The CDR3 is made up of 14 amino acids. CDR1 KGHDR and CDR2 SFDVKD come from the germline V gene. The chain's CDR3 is CATRFRTTNEKLFF. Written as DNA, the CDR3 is TGTGCCACCAGGTTCCGGACAACGAATGAAAAACTGTTTTTT.

The CDR3 sequence is CASSRQGSLNTGELFF. The CDR3, as DNA: TGTGCCAGCAGCAGACAGGGGTCCCTCAACACCGGGGAGCTGTTTTTT. The V and J genes are TRBV2 and TRBJ2-2; 8 nucleotides line up with TRBD1. Germline loops: CDR1 SNHLY, CDR2 FYNNEI. Germline trimming cut 6 bases from V and 2 bases from J; bases unmatched to any gene: 8. This CDR3 comprises 16 residues.

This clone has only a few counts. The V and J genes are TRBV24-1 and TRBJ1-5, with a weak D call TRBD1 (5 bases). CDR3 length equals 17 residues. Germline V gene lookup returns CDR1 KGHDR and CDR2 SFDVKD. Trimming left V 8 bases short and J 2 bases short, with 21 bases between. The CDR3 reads CATIRTGDPSCNQPQHF. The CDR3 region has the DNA TGTGCCACCATTAGAACAGGTGACCCTAGTTGCAATCAGCCCCAGCATTTT.

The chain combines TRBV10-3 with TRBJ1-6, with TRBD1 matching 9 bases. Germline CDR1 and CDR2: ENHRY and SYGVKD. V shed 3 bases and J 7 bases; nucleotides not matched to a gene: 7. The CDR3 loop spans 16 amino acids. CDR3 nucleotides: TGTGCCATCAGTGAAAACAGGGGGCGCGGAAATTCACCCCTCCACTTT. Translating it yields CAISENRGRGNSPLHF.

CDR3 sequence: CASSLSPGGITEAFF. The CDR3 DNA is TGCGCCAGCAGCCTGTCCCCGGGAGGCATCACTGAAGCTTTCTTT. This sequence joins TRBV4-3 and TRBJ1-1, with no clear D. Trimming pared 4 bases from V and 4 bases from J, leaving 16 bases between. Per the germline V gene, CDR1 is LGHNA and CDR2 is YSLEER. The CDR3 extends over 15 amino acids.

The DNA for the CDR3 is TGTGCCAGCAGCTTGAATAAGCGAATACAAGAGACCCAGTACTTC. This encodes CASSLNKRIQETQYF. The V gene is TRBV5-4, the J gene TRBJ2-5; unclear D gene. CDR1 and CDR2 (germline): SGHNT, YYREEE (reference sequence). V gave up 1 base and J gave up 2 bases, with 12 bases separating them. The length of the CDR3 is 15 residues.

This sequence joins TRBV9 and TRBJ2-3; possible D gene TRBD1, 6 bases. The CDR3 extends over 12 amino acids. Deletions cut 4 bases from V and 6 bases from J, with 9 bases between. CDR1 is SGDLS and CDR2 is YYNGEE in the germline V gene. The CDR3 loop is CASSKRGDTQYF. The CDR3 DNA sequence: TGTGCCAGCAGCAAGAGGGGGGATACGCAGTATTTT.

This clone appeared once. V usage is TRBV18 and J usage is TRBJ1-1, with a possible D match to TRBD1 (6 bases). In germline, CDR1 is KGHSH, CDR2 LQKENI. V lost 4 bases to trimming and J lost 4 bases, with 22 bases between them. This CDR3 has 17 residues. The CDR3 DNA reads TGTGCCAGCTCACTCCGGACAGCGATCTTAGGAAGCACTGAAGCTTTCTTT. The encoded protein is CASSLRTAILGSTEAFF.

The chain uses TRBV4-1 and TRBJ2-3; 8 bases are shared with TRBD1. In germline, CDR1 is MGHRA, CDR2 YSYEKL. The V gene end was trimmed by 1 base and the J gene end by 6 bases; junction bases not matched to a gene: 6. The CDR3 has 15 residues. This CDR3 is CASSQGQGAGDTQYF. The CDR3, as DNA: TGCGCCAGCAGCCAAGGGCAGGGGGCGGGGGATACGCAGTATTTT.

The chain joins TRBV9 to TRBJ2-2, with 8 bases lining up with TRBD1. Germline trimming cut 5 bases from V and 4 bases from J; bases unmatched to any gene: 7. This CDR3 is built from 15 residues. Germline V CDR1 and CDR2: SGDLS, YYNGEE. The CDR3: CASRGARGRTGELFF. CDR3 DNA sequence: TGTGCCAGCAGGGGAGCCAGGGGGCGCACCGGGGAGCTGTTTTTT.

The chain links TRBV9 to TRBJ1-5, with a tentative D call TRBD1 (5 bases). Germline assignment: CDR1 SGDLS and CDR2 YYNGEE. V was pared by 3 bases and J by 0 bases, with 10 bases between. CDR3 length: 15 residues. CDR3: CASSEGLISNQPQHF. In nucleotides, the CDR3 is TGTGCCAGCAGCGAGGGACTGATTAGCAATCAGCCCCAGCATTTT.

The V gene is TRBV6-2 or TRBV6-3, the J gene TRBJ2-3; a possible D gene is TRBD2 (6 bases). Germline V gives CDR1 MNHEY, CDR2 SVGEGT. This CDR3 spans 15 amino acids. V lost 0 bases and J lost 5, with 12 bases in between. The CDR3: CASSYSLDGRDTQYF. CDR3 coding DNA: TGTGCCAGCAGTTACTCCCTCGACGGGAGAGATACGCAGTATTTT.

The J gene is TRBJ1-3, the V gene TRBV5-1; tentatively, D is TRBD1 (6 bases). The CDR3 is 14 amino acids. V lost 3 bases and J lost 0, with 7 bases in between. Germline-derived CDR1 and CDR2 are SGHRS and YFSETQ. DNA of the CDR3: TGCGCCAGCAGCTGGGACAACTCTGGAAACACCATATATTTT. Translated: CASSWDNSGNTIYF. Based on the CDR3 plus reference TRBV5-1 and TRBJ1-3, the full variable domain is KAGVTQTPRYLIKTRGQQVTLSCSPISGHRSVSWYQQTPGQGLQFLFEYFSETQRNKGNFPGRFSGRQFSNSRSEMNVSTLELGDSALYLCASSWDNSGNTIYFGEGSWLTVV.

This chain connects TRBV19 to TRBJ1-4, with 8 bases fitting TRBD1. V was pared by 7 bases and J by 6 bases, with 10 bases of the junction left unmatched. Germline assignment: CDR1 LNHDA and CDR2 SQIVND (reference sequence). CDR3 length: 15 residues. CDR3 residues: CASTTGGLLDEKLFF. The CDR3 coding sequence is TGTGCCAGTACCACAGGGGGACTTCTTGATGAAAAACTGTTTTTT.

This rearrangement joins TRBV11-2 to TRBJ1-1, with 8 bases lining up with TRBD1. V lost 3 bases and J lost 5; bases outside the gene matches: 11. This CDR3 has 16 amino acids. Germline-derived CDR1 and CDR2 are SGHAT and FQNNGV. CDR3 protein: CASSFLGQGAGTEAFF. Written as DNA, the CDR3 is TGTGCCAGCAGCTTCCTAGGGCAGGGGGCAGGAACTGAAGCTTTCTTT.

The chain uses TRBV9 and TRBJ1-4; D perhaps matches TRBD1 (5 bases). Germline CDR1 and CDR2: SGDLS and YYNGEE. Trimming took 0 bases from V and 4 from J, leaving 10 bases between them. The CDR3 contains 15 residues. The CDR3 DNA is TGTGCCAGCAGCGTAGAGGGGCATAGTAATGAAAAACTGTTTTTT. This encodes CASSVEGHSNEKLFF. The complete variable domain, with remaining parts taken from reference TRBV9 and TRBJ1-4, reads DSGVTQTPKHLITATGQRVTLRCSPRSGDLSVYWYQQSLDQGLQFLIQYYNGEERAKGNILERFSAQQFPDLHSELNLSSLELGDSALYFCASSVEGHSNEKLFFGSGTQLSVL.

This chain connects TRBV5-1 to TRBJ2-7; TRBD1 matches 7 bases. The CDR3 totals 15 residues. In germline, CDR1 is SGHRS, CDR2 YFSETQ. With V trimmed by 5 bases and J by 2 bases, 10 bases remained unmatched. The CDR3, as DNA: TGCGCCAGCAGTTTAACCGGGACAGAAACCTACGAGCAGTACTTC. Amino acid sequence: CASSLTGTETYEQYF. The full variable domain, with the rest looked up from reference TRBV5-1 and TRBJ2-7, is KAGVTQTPRYLIKTRGQQVTLSCSPISGHRSVSWYQQTPGQGLQFLFEYFSETQRNKGNFPGRFSGRQFSNSRSEMNVSTLELGDSALYLCASSLTGTETYEQYFGPGTRLTVT.

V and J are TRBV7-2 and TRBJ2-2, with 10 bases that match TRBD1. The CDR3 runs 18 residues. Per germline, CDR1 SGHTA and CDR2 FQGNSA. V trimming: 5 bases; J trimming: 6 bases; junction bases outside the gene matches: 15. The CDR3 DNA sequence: TGTGCCAGCAGCAGAGGACAGGGGGGGATTCGTAGGGCCGGGGAGCTGTTTTTT. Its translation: CASSRGQGGIRRAGELFF.

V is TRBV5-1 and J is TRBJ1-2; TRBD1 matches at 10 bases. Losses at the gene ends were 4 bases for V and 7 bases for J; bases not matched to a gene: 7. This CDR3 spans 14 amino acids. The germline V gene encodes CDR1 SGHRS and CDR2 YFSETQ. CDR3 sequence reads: CASSRDRGTFGYTF. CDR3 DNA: TGCGCCAGCAGCAGGGACAGGGGAACCTTTGGCTACACCTTC. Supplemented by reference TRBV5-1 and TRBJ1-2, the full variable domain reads KAGVTQTPRYLIKTRGQQVTLSCSPISGHRSVSWYQQTPGQGLQFLFEYFSETQRNKGNFPGRFSGRQFSNSRSEMNVSTLELGDSALYLCASSRDRGTFGYTFGSGTRLTVV.

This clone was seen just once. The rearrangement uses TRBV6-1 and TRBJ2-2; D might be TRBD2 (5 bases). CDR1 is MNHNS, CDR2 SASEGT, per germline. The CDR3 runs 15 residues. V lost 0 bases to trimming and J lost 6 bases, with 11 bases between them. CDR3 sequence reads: CASSEATGSAGELFF. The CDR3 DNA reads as TGTGCCAGCAGTGAAGCGACGGGAAGCGCCGGGGAGCTGTTTTTT.